A single sample is the source of the 4 T cell receptor beta chains below, sequenced in a study of spatial heterogeneity in lung cancer. Antigen specificity for these receptors is unknown. TCRdb redid the calling of the 5' RACE reads with MiXCR, one entry per CDR3 protein. The sample lists more than 9,500 distinct CDR3 sequences, roughly 15% seen once, with about 14% in the top ten. Study outcomes and limitations: Tumoral mutation counts were tracked by counts of expanded intratumoral alpha and beta TCRs.

The time point: sample taken at primary tumor resection. The sample consisted of lung tumor tissue, taken at surgery. All receptors come from a male donor with early-stage non-small cell lung cancer.

This clonotype is medium-sized (0.01 to 0.1%) by share. J is TRBJ1-6 and V is TRBV6-6; 9 bases align to TRBD1. The CDR3 consists of 14 residues. The germline CDR1 and CDR2 sequences are MNHNY and SVGAGI (reference sequence). Trimming cost V 8 bases and J 5 bases; bases outside gene matches: 4. The CDR3 region has the DNA TGTGCCAGCTCCCGGGACAGGGATAATTCACCCCTCCACTTT. Protein: CASSRDRDNSPLHF.

Judged by abundance, this clonotype is medium-sized. A read error may account for a junction end that differs from germline. V is TRBV10-3 and J is TRBJ2-1; perhaps TRBD2 as D (6 bases). This CDR3 is built from 14 residues. The V gene's germline CDR1 is ENHRY and CDR2 SYGVKD. CDR3 residues: CAISESGRVTGRDF. The CDR3 DNA reads as TGTGCCATCAGTGAGAGTGGCAGGGTAACTGGGCGGGACTTC.

This clonotype has ten or more counts. The V and J genes are TRBV6-2 or TRBV6-3 and TRBJ1-5, with D hard to call. The ends were cut back, 4 bases at V and 6 bases at J, with 19 bases in the middle. The CDR3 runs to 16 residues. Germline CDR1 is MNHEY and CDR2 is SVGEGT. Written as DNA, the CDR3 is TGTGCCAGCAGTTTCGGCGGCGTGGAGTTCGGTCAGCCCCAGCATTTT. This codes for CASSFGGVEFGQPQHF.

Within the sample, this clonotype is medium-sized. This sequence joins TRBV20-1 and TRBJ1-2, with TRBD1 matching over 9 bases. From germline, CDR1 is DFQATT and CDR2 SNEGSKA (reference sequence). V lost 6 bases and J lost 0; bases outside the gene matches: 8. The CDR3 is made up of 15 amino acids. The CDR3 nucleotides read TGCAGTGCCAGGGACAGGGAGGACGCTAACTATGGCTACACCTTC. It codes for CSARDREDANYGYTF.